A selection of T cell receptor beta chains follows, all from one sample in a study of OX40 agonist ivuxolimab in advanced cancers. The assay was immunoSEQ multiplex PCR, and TCRdb's table has in-frame clones only and misses some. The sample has 95,000 to 100,000 clones, around 83% seen once. This material consisted of CD4+ or CD8+ T cells sorted from blood, taken in a trial of the OX40 agonist ivuxolimab. These receptors came from an adult with an advanced solid tumor such as melanoma, head and neck, liver or kidney cancer. Both conserved end residues are part of each CDR3. Fields, in order: D gene, clone size, V gene, J gene, CDR3 protein, CDR3 DNA. The D gene is left open where the match is weak. Expanded clones are given a class, and other clones once, few, many or no size at all.

-,-,TRBV6-6,TRBJ2-5,CASRDQETQYF,TGTGCCTCAAGAGATCAAGAGACCCAGTACTTC
TRBD1,-,TRBV29-1,TRBJ1-5,CSVGGTGNQPQHF,TGCAGCGTAGGTGGGACAGGGAATCAGCCCCAGCATTTT
TRBD1,-,TRBV5-1,TRBJ1-1,CASSLVAGTASTEAFF,TGCGCCAGCAGCTTGGTGGCCGGGACAGCGAGCACTGAAGCTTTCTTT
-,-,TRBV2,TRBJ1-4,CASSTNRALNEKLFF,TGTGCCAGCAGTACTAACAGGGCCCTTAATGAAAAACTGTTTTTT
-,-,TRBV6-1,TRBJ2-1,CASIERTFGDEQFF,TGTGCCAGCATCGAGCGGACATTCGGCGATGAGCAGTTCTTC
-,-,TRBV6-4,TRBJ2-1,CASSAKLAIDEQFF,TGTGCCAGCAGTGCCAAACTAGCTATCGATGAGCAGTTCTTC
TRBD2,once,TRBV5-1,TRBJ2-7,CASAGGAGGLHEQYF,TGCGCCAGCGCAGGCGGGGCGGGAGGTCTCCACGAGCAGTACTTC
-,-,TRBV30,TRBJ2-7,CAWSVALGYEQYF,TGTGCCTGGAGTGTTGCATTGGGCTACGAGCAGTACTTC
-,-,TRBV4-1,TRBJ1-1,CASSQSGGARTEAFF,TGCGCCAGCAGCCAATCCGGGGGGGCTCGCACTGAAGCTTTCTTT
-,-,TRBV7-8,TRBJ1-6,CASSLGSPGKLPLHF,TGTGCCAGCAGCTTAGGGTCCCCAGGGAAACTCCCCCTCCACTTT
TRBD2,-,TRBV10-3,TRBJ2-5,CAISESGLAGGQETQYF,TGTGCCATCAGTGAGTCCGGACTAGCGGGGGGCCAAGAGACCCAGTACTTC
-,-,TRBV7-6,TRBJ2-3,CASSLAVAVASTDTQYF,TGTGCCAGCAGCTTAGCGGTCGCCGTAGCTAGCACAGATACGCAGTATTTT
-,-,TRBV5-3,TRBJ1-1,CASSLDTEAFF,TGTGCCAGCTCCCTGGACACTGAAGCTTTCTTT
-,few,TRBV7-2,TRBJ2-1,CASSRRLGSYNEQFF,TGTGCCAGCAGCCGTAGACTGGGCTCCTACAATGAGCAGTTCTTC
TRBD1,-,TRBV5-1,TRBJ1-2,CASSLETGGLGYTF,TGCGCCAGCAGCTTGGAGACAGGGGGCTTGGGCTACACCTTC
-,-,TRBV6-1,TRBJ1-1,CASSEPGRPNTEAFF,TGTGCCAGCAGTGAACCGGGACGGCCGAACACTGAAGCTTTCTTT
TRBD1,few,TRBV5-1,TRBJ1-6,CASSWDRTYSPLHF,TGCGCCAGCAGTTGGGACAGAACCTATTCACCCCTCCACTTT
-,-,TRBV15,TRBJ2-5,CATSPQGRQETQYF,TGTGCCACCAGTCCCCAGGGACGGCAAGAGACCCAGTACTTC
TRBD1,-,TRBV18,TRBJ2-5,CASSPGTGRVETQYF,TGTGCCAGCTCTCCCGGGACAGGCCGGGTAGAGACCCAGTACTTC
TRBD1,few,TRBV7-2,TRBJ2-5,CASSLDRGQAKTQYF,TGTGCCAGCAGCCTCGACAGGGGGCAGGCAAAGACCCAGTACTTC
-,-,TRBV6-5,TRBJ2-7,CASWGAASYEQYF,TGTGCCAGCTGGGGGGCCGCCTCCTACGAGCAGTACTTC
-,-,TRBV19,TRBJ2-1,CASSIGLQENEQFF,TGTGCCAGTAGTATAGGCCTACAGGAGAATGAGCAGTTCTTC